This T cell receptor (beta chain) was found in a study of T cell repertoires in cytomegalovirus infection. Whole-study results and caveats: Dominating the ex vivo response were HLA-C-restricted CMV-specific TCR beta clonotypes.

MiXCR was run by TCRdb on the reads, yielding one entry per CDR3 protein. The table includes some 500,000 distinct CDR3 sequences, 33% detected once. To note about this clonotype: No antigen is known for it.

V lost 0 bases and J lost 7; bases outside the gene matches: 20. This CDR3 is 20 amino acids long. CDR1 and CDR2 (germline): KGHSH, LQKENI. The specimen was cultured PBMCs, collected from culture after CMV antigen stimulation. The sequence came from a human donor in good health (CMV status not recorded). Some clones in this sample may be carry-over from other donors' samples. The rearrangement joins TRBV18 to TRBJ2-1; TRBD2 matches at 8 bases. CDR3 DNA: TGTGCCAGCTCACCACCCCCCCTCGGTCCATCGGGGGGGGGGTTGAATGAGCAGTTCTTC. This gives the protein CASSPPPLGPSGGGLNEQFF.